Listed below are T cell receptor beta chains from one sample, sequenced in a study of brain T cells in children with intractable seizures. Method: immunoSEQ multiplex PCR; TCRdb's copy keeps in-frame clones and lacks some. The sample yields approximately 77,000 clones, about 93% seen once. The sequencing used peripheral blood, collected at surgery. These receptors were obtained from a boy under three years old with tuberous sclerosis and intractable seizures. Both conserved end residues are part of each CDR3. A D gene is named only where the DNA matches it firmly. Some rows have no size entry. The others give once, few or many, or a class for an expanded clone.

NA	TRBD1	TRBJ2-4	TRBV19	CASSNHRGNIQYF	TGTGCCAGTAGTAACCACAGGGGGAACATTCAGTACTTC
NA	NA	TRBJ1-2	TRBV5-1	CASRSGTNYGYTF	TGCGCCAGCAGATCCGGGACTAACTATGGCTACACCTTC
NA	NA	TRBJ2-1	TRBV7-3	CASSFAPKSSYNEQFF	TGTGCCAGCAGCTTTGCGCCCAAGAGCTCCTACAATGAGCAGTTCTTC
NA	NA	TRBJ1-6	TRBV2	CASIVDGSSYNSPLHF	TGTGCCAGCATTGTGGACGGTAGCTCCTATAATTCACCCCTCCACTTT
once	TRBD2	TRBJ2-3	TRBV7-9	CASSLGTSGTDTQYF	TGTGCCAGCAGCCTCGGGACTAGCGGCACAGATACGCAGTATTTT
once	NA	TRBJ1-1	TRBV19	CASASWGPEAFF	TGTGCCAGTGCCTCCTGGGGACCTGAAGCTTTCTTT
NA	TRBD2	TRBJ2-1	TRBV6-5	CASSYSRAGAYNEQFF	TGTGCCAGCAGTTACTCGCGGGCGGGGGCCTACAATGAGCAGTTCTTC
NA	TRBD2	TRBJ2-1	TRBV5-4	CASSNRTSGNNEQFF	TGTGCCAGCAGCAACCGGACTAGCGGAAACAATGAGCAGTTCTTC
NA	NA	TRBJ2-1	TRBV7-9	CASSPRGTNEQFF	TGTGCCAGCAGCCCTCGAGGAACCAATGAGCAGTTCTTC
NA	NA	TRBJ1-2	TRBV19	CASSTRRVANYGYTF	TGTGCCAGTAGTACGAGGAGGGTAGCTAACTATGGCTACACCTTC
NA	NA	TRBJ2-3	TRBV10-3	CAISRGTDTDTQYF	TGTGCCATCAGTCGCGGGACGGACACAGATACGCAGTATTTT
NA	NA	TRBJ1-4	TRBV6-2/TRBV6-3	CASSYPTHTTNEKLFF	TGTGCCAGCAGTTACCCGACACACACAACTAATGAAAAACTGTTTTTT
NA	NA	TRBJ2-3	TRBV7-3	CASSPVATATDTQYF	TGTGCCAGCAGTCCCGTCGCGACAGCCACAGATACGCAGTATTTT
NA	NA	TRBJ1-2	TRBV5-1	CASSPVGSPNDGYTF	TGCGCCAGCAGCCCCGTCGGGAGCCCGAATGATGGCTACACCTTC
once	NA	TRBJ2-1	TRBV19	CASSVDHRAGKAYEQFF	TGTGCGAGTAGTGTGGATCACAGGGCAGGGAAAGCCTACGAGCAGTTCTTC
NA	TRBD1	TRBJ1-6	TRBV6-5	CASSSAGTGTSPLHF	TGTGCCAGCAGTTCAGCCGGGACAGGGACTTCACCCCTCCACTTT
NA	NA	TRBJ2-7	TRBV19	CASSRRSGTEANEQYF	TGTGCCAGTAGCCGAAGATCCGGGACTGAGGCCAACGAGCAGTACTTC
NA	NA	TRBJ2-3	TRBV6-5	CASSYSVIAGDTQYF	TGTGCCAGCAGTTACTCGGTGATAGCCGGGGATACGCAGTATTTT
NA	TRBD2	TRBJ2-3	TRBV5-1	CASSLGRGGTDTQYF	TGCGCCAGCAGCTTGGGTCGGGGGGGCACAGATACGCAGTATTTT
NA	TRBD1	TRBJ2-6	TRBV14	CASSQVGRGNVLTF	TGTGCCAGCAGCCAAGTGGGCAGGGGGAACGTCCTGACTTTC
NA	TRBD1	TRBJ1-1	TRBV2	CASRDRGSTEAFF	TGTGCCAGCAGAGACAGGGGTAGCACTGAAGCTTTCTTT
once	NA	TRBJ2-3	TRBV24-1	CATSDTAGPSDTQYF	TGTGCCACCAGTGATACCGCAGGGCCTTCCGATACGCAGTATTTT
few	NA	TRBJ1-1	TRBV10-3	CAISDQLQGRTEAFF	TGTGCCATCAGTGACCAGTTACAGGGACGCACTGAAGCTTTCTTT
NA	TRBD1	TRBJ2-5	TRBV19	CASSMGQETQYF	TGTGCCAGTAGTATGGGACAGGAGACCCAGTACTTC
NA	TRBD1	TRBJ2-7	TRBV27	CASSTGAPFYEQYF	TGTGCCAGCAGTACAGGGGCACCTTTCTACGAGCAGTACTTC
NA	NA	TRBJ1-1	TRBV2	CASSERPGNVLDTEAFF	TGTGCCAGCAGTGAGAGGCCAGGGAATGTTTTGGACACTGAAGCTTTCTTT
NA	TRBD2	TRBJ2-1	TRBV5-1	CASKYASGRYTPSNEQFF	TGCGCCAGCAAGTACGCTAGCGGGAGATATACCCCGAGCAATGAGCAGTTCTTC
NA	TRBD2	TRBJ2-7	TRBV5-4	CASSLGLAGPSYEQYF	TGTGCCAGCAGCTTGGGGCTAGCGGGACCTTCCTACGAGCAGTACTTC
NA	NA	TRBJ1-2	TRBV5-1	CASSLGPGYGYTF	TGCGCCAGCAGCTTGGGCCCAGGCTATGGCTACACCTTC
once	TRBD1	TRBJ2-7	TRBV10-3	CAISETRGPSYEQYF	TGTGCCATCAGCGAAACTAGGGGGCCCAGCTACGAGCAGTACTTC
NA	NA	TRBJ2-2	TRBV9	CASSPQGGTGELFF	TGTGCCAGCAGCCCCCAGGGGGGAACCGGGGAGCTGTTTTTT
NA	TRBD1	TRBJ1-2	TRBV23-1	CASSQGTGRDGYTF	TGCGCCAGCAGTCAAGGGACAGGGCGGGATGGCTACACCTTC
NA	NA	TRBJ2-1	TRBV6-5	CASSLNRVGYNEQFF	TGTGCCAGCAGTTTAAACAGGGTTGGCTACAATGAGCAGTTCTTC
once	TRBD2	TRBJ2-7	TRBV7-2	CASSLHQAKPGGYYEQYF	TGTGCCAGCAGCCTTCACCAGGCGAAGCCGGGGGGGTACTACGAGCAGTACTTC
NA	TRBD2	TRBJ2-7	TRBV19	CASSISSGHYEQYF	TGTGCCAGTAGTATTTCTAGCGGGCACTACGAGCAGTACTTC
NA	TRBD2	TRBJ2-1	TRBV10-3	CAISLAGGSHNEQFF	TGTGCCATCAGCCTAGCGGGAGGGTCCCACAATGAGCAGTTCTTC
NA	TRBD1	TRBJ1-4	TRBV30	CAWSNPKTGEIEKLFF	TGTGCCTGGAGTAATCCGAAAACAGGGGAAATTGAAAAACTGTTTTTT
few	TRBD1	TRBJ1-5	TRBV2	CASSSQGGDNQPQHF	TGTGCCAGCAGTTCCCAAGGGGGCGACAATCAGCCCCAGCATTTT
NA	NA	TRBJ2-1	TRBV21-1	CASTFLAGGPRSYNEQFF	TGTGCCAGCACCTTTCTAGCGGGGGGGCCTCGCTCCTACAATGAGCAGTTCTTC